The 24 T cell receptor beta chains below all came from one sample that was sequenced in a study of T cells after posttransplantation cyclophosphamide. The repertoire was sequenced with immunoSEQ multiplex PCR; TCRdb's copy has only in-frame clones and lacks some. This sample has under 15,000 clones and no singletons, with approximately 24% in the ten largest. Busulfan-fludarabine conditioning, marrow transplant, and cyclophosphamide on days +3 and +4 were administered. The sequencing used PBMCs, collected after allogeneic stem cell transplant with posttransplant cyclophosphamide. The receptors shown here come from a female patient in her forties who received an allogeneic stem cell transplant from a related donor, was CMV-positive, and had acute GVHD only. Some T cells may be graft donor cells.

Many counts were recorded for this clone. The V and J genes are TRBV14 and TRBJ2-7, with 8 bases identical to TRBD2. Germline CDR1 SGHDN, CDR2 FVKESK. The CDR3 consists of 17 residues. Trimming took 1 base from V and 7 from J; bases not matched to a gene: 15. The CDR3 nucleotides are TGTGCCAGCAGCCAAGTAGTTCTGCGGGAGGCCCCCCGGGAGCAGTACGTC. Translation gives CASSQVVLREAPREQYV.

The sample holds many counts of this clone. Other DNA sequences in this specimen translate into the identical CDR3. This chain links TRBV15 with TRBJ1-3; 8 nucleotides line up with TRBD1. V trimming: 0 bases; J trimming: 3 bases; junction bases outside the gene matches: 1. Germline CDR1 is LNHNV and CDR2 is YYDKDF (reference sequence). The CDR3 is 15 residues long. CDR3 amino acids: CATSRDGQGGNTIYF. In DNA form, the CDR3 reads TGTGCCACCAGCAGAGATGGACAGGGTGGAAACACCATATATTTT.

DNA for the CDR3: TGCGCCAGCAGCTTGGCAGGACTAGCGGAATACAATGAGCAGTTCTTC. It encodes CASSLAGLAEYNEQFF. The chain has TRBV5-1 and TRBJ2-1; 10 bases line up with TRBD2. The CDR3 extends over 16 amino acids. Germline assignment: CDR1 SGHRS and CDR2 YFSETQ. V shed 0 bases, J shed 4 bases, and the junction held 4 bases outside the gene matches.

There are many counts of this clone. V and J are TRBV18 and TRBJ1-1; D not resolved. CDR1 and CDR2 from the germline V gene are KGHSH and LQKENI. The V gene lost 2 bases and the J gene lost 3 bases, with 16 bases spanning the gap. CDR3 size: 16 residues. The CDR3 DNA is TGTGCCAGCTCACCATTCCGGGGTAGGGCGGACACTGAAGCTTTCTTT. It is translated as CASSPFRGRADTEAFF.

This clone was counted ten times or more. The J gene is TRBJ1-1, the V gene TRBV19; 10 nucleotides line up with TRBD1. This CDR3 is built from 13 residues. Germline V gene sequence: CDR1 LNHDA, CDR2 SQIVND (reference sequence). V trimming: 5 bases; J trimming: 5 bases; junction bases outside the gene matches: 2. This CDR3 reads CASSADRGTEAFF. CDR3 in DNA: TGTGCCAGTAGTGCGGACAGGGGGACTGAAGCTTTCTTT.

Ten or more counts support this clone. This rearrangement joins TRBV7-2 to TRBJ2-5; D might be TRBD2 (5 bases). The CDR3 spans 16 residues. Germline V lookup: CDR1 SGHTA, CDR2 FQGNSA. The germline V and J ends were trimmed by 10 bases and 5 bases, with 26 bases remaining between them. Here the CDR3 reads CATGQSMMEVWETQYF. DNA for the CDR3: TGTGCCACCGGTCAGAGTATGATGGAGGTCTGGGAGACCCAGTACTTC.

This clone was seen ten or more times. The J gene is TRBJ1-4, the V gene TRBV6-7, with TRBD1 matching 11 bases. TRBV6-7 belongs to the ORF category, with a function that is uncertain. Trimming cost V 6 bases and J 6 bases; bases outside gene matches: 9. This CDR3 spans 16 amino acids. CDR3 loop: CASSQTGQGAHEKLFF. The CDR3 DNA reads TGTGCCAGCAGCCAAACCGGACAGGGGGCGCATGAAAAACTGTTTTTT.

This clone came up many times. CDR3 amino acids: CATGGLAGVTGELFF. CDR3 sequence (DNA): TGTGCCACCGGGGGACTAGCGGGGGTCACCGGGGAGCTGTTTTTT. This chain links TRBV6-5 with TRBJ2-2; 14 nucleotides agree with TRBD2. The CDR3 spans 15 residues. Germline V gene lookup returns CDR1 MNHEY and CDR2 SVGAGI. V lost 10 bases, J lost 4 bases, and 5 bases stayed unmatched.

This clone has just a few counts. This sequence joins TRBV27 and TRBJ1-5; possible D gene TRBD1, 6 bases. From germline, CDR1 is MNHEY and CDR2 SMNVEV (reference sequence). The CDR3 runs to 15 residues. V lost 6 bases to trimming and J lost 3 bases, with 15 bases between them. In DNA form, the CDR3 reads TGTGCCAGCAGCATGACAGGAACCACCAATCAGCCCCAGCATTTT. This sequence encodes CASSMTGTTNQPQHF.

This clone was recorded at least ten times. A read error may account for a junction end that differs from germline. The rearrangement links TRBV11-2 to TRBJ1-4; tentative D call: TRBD1 (5 bases). The germline gives CDR1 SGHAT, CDR2 FQNNGV. The CDR3 loop spans 15 amino acids. CDR3 bases: TGTGCCAGCAGCTTAGATCCGGGACTAGAAGGAACGGGGACCTTT. It codes for CASSLDPGLEGTGTF.

Many counts were recorded for this clone. V usage is TRBV4-1 and J usage is TRBJ1-4, with D perhaps matching TRBD1 (5 bases). V was clipped by 2 bases and J by 7 bases, with 11 bases between them. CDR1 MGHRA and CDR2 YSYEKL come from the germline V gene. The CDR3 has 14 amino acids. CDR3 loop: CASSQPGYGEKLFF. The CDR3 DNA reads TGCGCCAGCAGCCAACCAGGGTACGGTGAAAAACTGTTTTTT.

This clone has at least ten counts. CDR3 sequence reads: CASSLVQGAWNIQYF. The CDR3 DNA sequence: TGTGCCAGCAGCTTAGTCCAGGGGGCATGGAACATTCAGTACTTC. V and J are TRBV11-2 and TRBJ2-4; 8 nucleotides line up with TRBD1. V was pared by 1 base and J by 7 bases, with 6 bases of the junction left unmatched. This CDR3 is built from 15 residues. Germline loops: CDR1 SGHAT, CDR2 FQNNGV.

This clone was picked up many times. The V and J genes are TRBV5-1 and TRBJ2-1, with TRBD1 identical over 9 bases. CDR3 size: 15 residues. V was clipped by 0 bases and J by 5 bases; unmatched bases: 3. In germline, CDR1 is SGHRS, CDR2 YFSETQ. The CDR3 bases are TGCGCCAGCAGCTTGGGGGACAGGGATAACAATGAGCAGTTCTTC. This sequence encodes CASSLGDRDNNEQFF.

This clone showed up many times. J is TRBJ1-1 and V is TRBV7-9; D gene unclear. Germline CDR1 SEHNR, CDR2 FQNEAQ (reference sequence). Trimming left V 5 bases short and J 1 base short, with 14 bases between. This CDR3 has 15 residues. The CDR3: CASSASTGRNTEAFF. CDR3 nucleotides: TGTGCCAGCAGCGCGTCGACGGGTAGGAACACTGAAGCTTTCTTT.

This clone was counted at least ten times. The chain joins TRBV6-6 to TRBJ1-2, with TRBD1 matching 9 bases. CDR3 length equals 15 residues. The V segment lost 7 bases and the J segment 5 bases; nucleotides outside the gene matches: 11. Germline CDR1 reads MNHNY; CDR2 reads SVGAGI (reference sequence). This CDR3 is CASNVRQGVQYGYTF. CDR3 DNA sequence: TGTGCCAGCAATGTGAGACAGGGGGTACAGTATGGCTACACCTTC.

This clone occurred many times. CDR3 sequence: CASSRGGAGYEQYV. CDR3 coding DNA: TGTGCCAGCAGTAGAGGGGGGGCCGGATACGAGCAGTACGTC. The genes are TRBV6-5 and TRBJ2-7; a possible D gene is TRBD2 (7 bases). Germline assignment: CDR1 MNHEY and CDR2 SVGAGI. This CDR3 has 14 residues. The V end was cut by 5 bases, the J end by 4 bases, with 15 bases between.

The chain joins TRBV2 to TRBJ2-4; 7 nucleotides line up with TRBD2. V dropped 0 bases and J dropped 1; count of bases not matched to a gene: 6. CDR3 length: 17 amino acids. CDR1 is SNHLY, CDR2 FYNNEI, per germline. As DNA, the CDR3 is TGTGCCAGCAGTGAAGCGCCCTGGGGGGGTGCCAAAAACATTCAGTACTTC. This gives the protein CASSEAPWGGAKNIQYF.

This clone came up a few times. The chain is built from TRBV5-6 and TRBJ1-5; the match to TRBD1 covers 7 bases. The CDR3 length is 14 residues. With V trimmed by 4 bases and J by 6 bases, 7 bases remained unmatched. CDR1 and CDR2 from the germline V gene are SGHDT and YYEEEE. The CDR3 sequence is CASSLGQKGQPQHF. CDR3 coding DNA: TGTGCCAGCAGCCTGGGACAGAAAGGTCAGCCCCAGCATTTT. Full variable domain (rest looked up from reference TRBV5-6 and TRBJ1-5): DAGVTQSPTHLIKTRGQQVTLRCSPKSGHDTVSWYQQALGQGPQFIFQYYEEEERQRGNFPDRFSGHQFPNYSSELNVNALLLGDSALYLCASSLGQKGQPQHFGDGTRLSIL.

The chain carries TRBV6-5 and TRBJ1-4, with a weak D call TRBD1 (6 bases). V lost 5 bases to trimming and J lost 5 bases, with 12 bases between them. This CDR3 has 14 amino acids. Germline V gene data show CDR1 as MNHEY and CDR2 as SVGAGI. The CDR3 loop reads CASSAGTSNEKLFF. As DNA, the CDR3 is TGTGCCAGCAGTGCCGGGACAAGCAATGAAAAACTGTTTTTT.

This clone was recorded at least ten times. This rearrangement joins TRBV6-1 to TRBJ1-2; 7 positions match TRBD1. The CDR3 consists of 15 residues. The junction had 6 bases not matched to a gene; V was cut back by 3 bases and J by 2 bases. CDR1 is MNHNS, CDR2 SASEGT, per germline. The CDR3 coding sequence is TGTGCCAGCAGTGAGGGGCAGGGGGACAACTATGGCTACACCTTC. Translation: CASSEGQGDNYGYTF.

This clone occurred many times. The V gene is TRBV4-1, the J gene TRBJ1-3; no reliable D call. Trimming removed 1 base at V and 0 bases at J, with 16 bases between. Germline lookup yields CDR1 MGHRA and CDR2 YSYEKL. The CDR3 covers 18 residues. The CDR3 nucleotides read TGCGCCAGCAGCCAAGTTGGCTCGCTCCATAACTCTGGAAACACCATATATTTT. This gives the protein CASSQVGSLHNSGNTIYF.

This clone was seen repeatedly, ten times or more. The chain combines TRBV5-1 with TRBJ2-6, with a possible D match to TRBD2 (5 bases). Trimming took off 1 base at V and 4 bases at J, with 12 bases between the two ends. The germline V gene has CDR1 SGHRS and CDR2 YFSETQ. The CDR3 contains 16 residues. CDR3 in DNA: TGCGCCAGCAGCTTGTTACGCCCGGGGGGGGCCAACGTCCTGACTTTC. It specifies CASSLLRPGGANVLTF.

This clone has a count of ten or more. The chain recombines TRBV18 with TRBJ1-1; TRBD1 matches 9 bases. CDR1 is KGHSH, CDR2 LQKENI, per germline. The length of the CDR3 is 14 residues. V lost 1 base and J lost 3; bases outside the gene matches: 0. The CDR3 DNA follows: TGTGCCAGCTCACCACGGACAGGGGACACTGAAGCTTTCTTT. Translated: CASSPRTGDTEAFF. Using reference TRBV18 and TRBJ1-1 for the parts outside the CDR3, the full variable domain is NAGVMQNPRHLVRRRGQEARLRCSPMKGHSHVYWYRQLPEEGLKFMVYLQKENIIDESGMPKERFSAEFPKEGPSILRIQQVVRGDSAAYFCASSPRTGDTEAFFGQGTRLTVV.

In its sample, this clone was seen many times. The V gene is TRBV6-1, the J gene TRBJ1-2, with 8 bases lining up with TRBD1. Per germline, CDR1 MNHNS and CDR2 SASEGT. The CDR3 runs to 18 residues. The V segment lost 3 bases and the J segment 5 bases; nucleotides outside the gene matches: 17. The CDR3 DNA reads as TGTGCCAGCAGTGAGGCCTTCCCGGGACAGGCAGTCCGTTATGGCTACACCTTC. The encoded protein is CASSEAFPGQAVRYGYTF.